This TCR beta chain appears in the sequencing data of a study of T-cell memory formation after mild COVID-19. With 6 bases clipped from V and 3 bases from J, the junction kept 11 bases outside the gene matches. The germline V gene encodes CDR1 DFQATT and CDR2 SNEGSKA (reference sequence). CDR3 length: 17 residues. TCRdb re-called the 5' RACE reads through MiXCR, storing one row per CDR3 protein. This sample has approximately 98,000 distinct CDR3 sequences, with about 18% found just once. Material: PBMCs or a T cell subset sorted from them (not recorded which). The J gene is TRBJ2-3, the V gene TRBV20-1, with TRBD2 matching 14 bases. This sequence originates from a man aged 18 to 29 who had mild COVID-19 (a few samples of this study predate the infection). Cell type and time point are not known. The CDR3 spells CSADPTSGGALTDTQYF. The CDR3 DNA reads TGCAGTGCAGACCCGACTAGCGGGGGGGCCCTTACAGATACGCAGTATTTT.